Listed below are T cell receptor beta chains from one sample, sequenced in a study of neurological immune-mediated disorders. A single record per CDR3 protein comes from TCRdb applying MiXCR to the 5' RACE reads. Here the sample spans some 54,000 distinct CDR3 sequences, roughly a tenth being singletons. The specimen was PBMCs. Receptor source: a male donor with HTLV-1-associated myelopathy (HAM/TSP). Each CDR3 is given with its conserved first and last residue. A D gene is named only where the DNA matches it firmly. Clone size is given for some rows only: seen once, a few or many times, or a class if the clone is expanded.

V,D,size,J,DNA,CDR3
TRBV5-5,NA,many,TRBJ1-4,TGTGCCAGCAGCCTTAGTATGGGGGAAAAACTGTTTTTT,CASSLSMGEKLFF
TRBV6-5,NA,many,TRBJ1-2,TGTGCCAGCAGTTATGGGCCCAACTATGGCTACACCTTC,CASSYGPNYGYTF
TRBV7-7,TRBD1,NA,TRBJ2-5,TGTGCCAGCAGCTCGGGACAGGACCAAGAGACCCAGTACTTC,CASSSGQDQETQYF
TRBV20-1,TRBD2,many,TRBJ2-1,TGCAGTGCTTCCCGGCGGGGGGGGTACAATGAGCAGTTCTTC,CSASRRGGYNEQFF
TRBV5-5,NA,many,TRBJ2-5,TGTGCCAGCAGCCTAACAGGGATGGAGACCCAGTACTTC,CASSLTGMETQYF
TRBV4-3,NA,many,TRBJ2-3,TGCGCCAGCAGCCAAGACACGGGGTCCGATACGCAGTATTTT,CASSQDTGSDTQYF
TRBV3-1,TRBD2,many,TRBJ2-7,TGTGCCAGCAGCCGGGGGACTAGCGGGGCCAGCTCCTACGAGCAGTACTTC,CASSRGTSGASSYEQYF
TRBV29-1,NA,many,TRBJ1-1,TGCAGCGTTGCGGGACGAGGGGTGAACACTGAAGCTTTCTTT,CSVAGRGVNTEAFF
TRBV5-1,NA,many,TRBJ2-2,TGCGCCAGCAGCTTGGGCGTTACCGGGGAGCTGTTTTTT,CASSLGVTGELFF
TRBV20-1,TRBD1,many,TRBJ1-1,TGCAGTGCTAGAGATCCGGGGCAAACAGGGGGACAAGAAGCTTTCTTT,CSARDPGQTGGQEAFF